This T cell receptor beta chain was sequenced during a study of blood T cell repertoires in COVID-19. Overall study: Whether acute or convalescent, the COVID-19 samples came from the United States, Italy and Spain. Nucleic acid was either cDNA or gDNA, and it came from T cells, B-cell-depleted T cells, or PBMCs.

This CDR3 spans 15 amino acids. The germline V gene has CDR1 MDHEN and CDR2 SYDVKM. The junction had 3 bases not matched to a gene; V was cut back by 2 bases and J by 5 bases. Per the original methods: Nucleated cell number was recorded as an estimate derived from reference gene primer amplification. Assay used: immunoSEQ multiplex PCR; TCRdb lists only in-frame clones, some missing. V and J calls and clone size are those listed in that table; D and trimming were worked out from the DNA. The sample lists approximately 130,000 clones; around 82% were seen once. The sample consisted of peripheral blood. This chain uses TRBV28 with TRBJ1-6; 7 positions agree with TRBD1. The clonotype originates from an elderly man with active or convalescent COVID-19. CDR3 nucleotide sequence: TGTGCCAGCAGTTTAGGGGACAGACATAATTCACCCCTCCACTTT. Protein sequence: CASSLGDRHNSPLHF.